A selection of T cell receptor beta chains follows, all from one sample in a study of T cells in localized non-small cell lung cancer. TCRdb keeps only in-frame clones here, not all; method: immunoSEQ multiplex PCR. The repertoire holds around 30,000 clones, with 91% as singletons. The sample here was PBMCs, taken before any cancer treatment. The receptors were gathered from a man aged 35 to 69 with stage II lung adenocarcinoma. CDR3s leave out the opening cysteine and the closing phenylalanine or tryptophan.

CDR3 protein: ASSLDRASFNEQY
J gene: TRBJ2-7
V gene: TRBV9

CDR3 protein: ASSVFTGSPLH
J gene: TRBJ1-6
V gene: TRBV7-3

CDR3 protein: ASSRGNTDTQY
J gene: TRBJ2-3
V gene: TRBV7-3

CDR3 protein: ASSSTGQGNYGYT
J gene: TRBJ1-2
V gene: TRBV7-3

CDR3 protein: ASSNGGSGANVLT
J gene: TRBJ2-6
V gene: TRBV6-5

CDR3 protein: ATFLDPEGLLYNEQF
J gene: TRBJ2-1
V gene: TRBV10-3

CDR3 protein: ARSGAGEQSRANVLT
J gene: TRBJ2-6
V gene: TRBV5-3

CDR3 protein: APSTGERGNEQF
J gene: TRBJ2-1
V gene: TRBV6-5

CDR3 protein: ASSEWTKGTGELF
J gene: TRBJ2-2
V gene: TRBV6-1

CDR3 protein: ASSFNRGGGEQY
J gene: TRBJ2-7
V gene: TRBV5-1

CDR3 protein: ASSLWQGDEKLF
J gene: TRBJ1-4
V gene: TRBV28

CDR3 protein: ASSFRQSADKGGYT
J gene: TRBJ1-2
V gene: TRBV28

CDR3 protein: ASSQDPAQVFGESYEQY
J gene: TRBJ2-7
V gene: TRBV4-1

CDR3 protein: ASSLSTGELF
J gene: TRBJ2-2
V gene: TRBV7-6

CDR3 protein: SVEWGQGLSTDTQY
J gene: TRBJ2-3
V gene: TRBV29-1

CDR3 protein: ASSPLMEGRANEQF
J gene: TRBJ2-1
V gene: TRBV18

CDR3 protein: ASSQEPKRGWADTQY
J gene: TRBJ2-3
V gene: TRBV4-2

CDR3 protein: ASSGSGANVLT
J gene: TRBJ2-6
V gene: TRBV28

CDR3 protein: ASSSGDEQF
J gene: TRBJ2-1
V gene: TRBV6-6

CDR3 protein: ASSGGSTDTQY
J gene: TRBJ2-3
V gene: TRBV18

CDR3 protein: ASQSYNQPQH
J gene: TRBJ1-5
V gene: TRBV19

CDR3 protein: ASSFVAGISTDTQY
J gene: TRBJ2-3
V gene: TRBV11-2

CDR3 protein: ASYPAGRVYEQY
J gene: NA
V gene: TRBV28

CDR3 protein: ASSLWGSYEQY
J gene: TRBJ2-7
V gene: TRBV5-4

CDR3 protein: SVEIGSMGEQY
J gene: TRBJ2-7
V gene: TRBV29-1

CDR3 protein: ATSRDVTGDTGELF
J gene: TRBJ2-2
V gene: TRBV15

CDR3 protein: ASSFGTGDTQY
J gene: TRBJ2-3
V gene: TRBV27

CDR3 protein: ASEGTGEYEQY
J gene: TRBJ2-7
V gene: TRBV10-1

CDR3 protein: ASSSRGARSEQF
J gene: TRBJ2-1
V gene: TRBV7-7

CDR3 protein: ASSPGAAAKNIQY
J gene: TRBJ2-4
V gene: TRBV18

CDR3 protein: ASTPDRPPNYGYT
J gene: TRBJ1-2
V gene: TRBV7-2

CDR3 protein: ASSFGASKVGNTIY
J gene: TRBJ1-3
V gene: TRBV7-8

CDR3 protein: ASSPGTSHSGNTIY
J gene: TRBJ1-3
V gene: TRBV28

CDR3 protein: ASSLGPRTGGTGELF
J gene: TRBJ2-2
V gene: TRBV5-4

CDR3 protein: ASSLRGGRDTEAF
J gene: TRBJ1-1
V gene: TRBV5-4

CDR3 protein: ASSLGGRISQF
J gene: TRBJ2-1
V gene: TRBV28

CDR3 protein: ASTEPGHHQETQY
J gene: TRBJ2-5
V gene: TRBV6-5

CDR3 protein: ASSHSRNNEQF
J gene: TRBJ2-1
V gene: TRBV9

CDR3 protein: ASSLPLAGSYNEQF
J gene: TRBJ2-1
V gene: TRBV11-2

CDR3 protein: ASSRLSSRLTGELF
J gene: TRBJ2-2
V gene: TRBV5-6

CDR3 protein: ASSKGGREETQY
J gene: TRBJ2-5
V gene: TRBV28

CDR3 protein: ASSQEGGAVRKEEKLF
J gene: TRBJ1-4
V gene: TRBV4-1

CDR3 protein: ASSLMREEYEQF
J gene: TRBJ2-1
V gene: TRBV11-3

CDR3 protein: ASSEMGSYEQY
J gene: TRBJ2-7
V gene: TRBV10-1

CDR3 protein: ASSPYLPETQY
J gene: TRBJ2-5
V gene: TRBV28

CDR3 protein: ASSQDSGGWGHEQF
J gene: TRBJ2-1
V gene: TRBV4-1

CDR3 protein: ASSLVSGTEQY
J gene: TRBJ2-7
V gene: TRBV7-2

CDR3 protein: ASSWTSVETQY
J gene: TRBJ2-5
V gene: TRBV28